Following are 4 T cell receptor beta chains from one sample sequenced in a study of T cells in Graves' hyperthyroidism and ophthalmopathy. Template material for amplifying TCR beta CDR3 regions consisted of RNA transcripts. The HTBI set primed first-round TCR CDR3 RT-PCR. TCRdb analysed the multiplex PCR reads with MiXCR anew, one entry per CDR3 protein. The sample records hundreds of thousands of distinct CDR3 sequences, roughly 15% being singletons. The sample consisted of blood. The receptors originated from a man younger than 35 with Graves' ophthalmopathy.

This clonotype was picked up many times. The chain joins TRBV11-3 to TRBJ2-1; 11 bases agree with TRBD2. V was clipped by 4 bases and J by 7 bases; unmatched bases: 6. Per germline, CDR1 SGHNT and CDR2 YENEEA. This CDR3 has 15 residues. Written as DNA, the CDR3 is TGTGCCAGCAGCTCGTCTAGCGGGGGGCCTAATGAGCAGTTCTTC. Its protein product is CASSSSSGGPNEQFF.

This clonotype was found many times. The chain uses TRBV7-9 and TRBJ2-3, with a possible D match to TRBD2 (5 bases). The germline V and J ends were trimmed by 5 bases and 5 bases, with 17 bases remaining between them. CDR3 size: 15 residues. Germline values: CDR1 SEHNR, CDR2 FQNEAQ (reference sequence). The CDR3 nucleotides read TGTGCCAGCAGCGTCGGACTCCAGGAGAGAGATACGCAGTATTTT. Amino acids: CASSVGLQERDTQYF.

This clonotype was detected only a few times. The CDR3 DNA reads TGTGCCAGCAGCGGCCCTAGGCGGGGTCGCACAGATACGCAGTATTTT. Protein: CASSGPRRGRTDTQYF. The chain combines TRBV9 with TRBJ2-3, with D maybe TRBD2 (6 bases). Trimming took 3 bases from V and 1 from J, leaving 15 bases between them. In germline, CDR1 is SGDLS, CDR2 YYNGEE. The length of the CDR3 is 16 residues.

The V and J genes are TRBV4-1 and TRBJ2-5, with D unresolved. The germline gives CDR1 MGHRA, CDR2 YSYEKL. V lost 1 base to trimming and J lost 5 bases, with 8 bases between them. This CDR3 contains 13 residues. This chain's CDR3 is CASSQVLPETQYF. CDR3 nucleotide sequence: TGCGCCAGCAGCCAAGTTCTTCCTGAGACCCAGTACTTC.